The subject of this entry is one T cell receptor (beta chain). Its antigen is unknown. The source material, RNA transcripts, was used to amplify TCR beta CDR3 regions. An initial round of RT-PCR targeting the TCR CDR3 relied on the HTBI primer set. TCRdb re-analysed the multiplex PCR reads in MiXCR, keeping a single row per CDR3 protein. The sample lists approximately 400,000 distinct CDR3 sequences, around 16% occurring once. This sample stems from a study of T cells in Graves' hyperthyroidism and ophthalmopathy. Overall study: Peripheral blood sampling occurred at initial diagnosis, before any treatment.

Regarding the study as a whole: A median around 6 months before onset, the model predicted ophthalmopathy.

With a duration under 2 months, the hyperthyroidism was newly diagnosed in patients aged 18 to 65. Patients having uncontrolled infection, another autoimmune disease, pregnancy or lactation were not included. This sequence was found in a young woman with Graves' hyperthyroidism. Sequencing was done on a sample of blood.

CDR3 nucleotide sequence: TGTGCCAGCAGTTTTTGGGCGATCTCTGGAAACACCATATATTTT. Its protein product is CASSFWAISGNTIYF. V gene TRBV12-3 or TRBV12-4 combines with J gene TRBJ1-3, with D unresolved. The CDR3 is made up of 15 amino acids. The ends were cut back, 3 bases at V and 0 bases at J, with 9 bases in the middle.